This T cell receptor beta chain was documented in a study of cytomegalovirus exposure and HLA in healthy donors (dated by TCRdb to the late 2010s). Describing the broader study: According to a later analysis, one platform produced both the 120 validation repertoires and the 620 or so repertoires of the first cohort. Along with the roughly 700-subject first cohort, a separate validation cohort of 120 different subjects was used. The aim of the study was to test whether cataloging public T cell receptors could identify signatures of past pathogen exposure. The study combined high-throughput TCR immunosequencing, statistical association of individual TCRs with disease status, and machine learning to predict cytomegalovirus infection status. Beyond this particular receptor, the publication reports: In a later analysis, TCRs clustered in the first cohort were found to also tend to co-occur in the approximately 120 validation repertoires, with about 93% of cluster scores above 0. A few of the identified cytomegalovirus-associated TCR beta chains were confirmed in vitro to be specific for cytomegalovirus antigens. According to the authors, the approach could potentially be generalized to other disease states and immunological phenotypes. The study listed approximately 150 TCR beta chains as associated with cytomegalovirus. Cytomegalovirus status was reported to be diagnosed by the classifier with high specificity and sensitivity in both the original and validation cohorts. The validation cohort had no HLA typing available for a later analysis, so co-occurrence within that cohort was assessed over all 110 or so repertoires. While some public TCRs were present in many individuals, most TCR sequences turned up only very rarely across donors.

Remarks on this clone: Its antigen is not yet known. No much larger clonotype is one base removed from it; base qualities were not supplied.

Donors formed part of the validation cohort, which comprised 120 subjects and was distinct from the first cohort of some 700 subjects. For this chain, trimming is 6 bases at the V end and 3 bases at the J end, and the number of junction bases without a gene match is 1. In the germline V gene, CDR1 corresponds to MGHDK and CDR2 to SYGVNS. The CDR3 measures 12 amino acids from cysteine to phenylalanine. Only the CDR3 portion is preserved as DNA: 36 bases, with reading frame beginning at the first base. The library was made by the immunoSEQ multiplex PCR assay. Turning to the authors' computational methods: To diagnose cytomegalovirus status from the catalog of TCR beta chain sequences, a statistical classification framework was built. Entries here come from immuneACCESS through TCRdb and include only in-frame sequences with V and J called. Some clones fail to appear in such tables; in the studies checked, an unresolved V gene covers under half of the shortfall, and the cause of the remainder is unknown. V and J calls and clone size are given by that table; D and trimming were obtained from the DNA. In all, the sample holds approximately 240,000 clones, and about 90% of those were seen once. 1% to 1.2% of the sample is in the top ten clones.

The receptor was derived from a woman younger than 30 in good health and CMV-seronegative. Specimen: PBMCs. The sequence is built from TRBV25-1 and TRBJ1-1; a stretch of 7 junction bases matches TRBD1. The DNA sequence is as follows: TGTGCCAGCAGGCAGGGGGACACTGAAGCTTTCTTT. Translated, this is CASRQGDTEAFF. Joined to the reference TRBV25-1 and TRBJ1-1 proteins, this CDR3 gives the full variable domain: EADIYQTPRYLVIGTGKKITLECSQTMGHDKMYWYQQDPGMELHLIHYSYGVNSTEKGDLSSESTVSRIRTEHFPLTLESARPSHTSQYLCASRQGDTEAFFGQGTRLTVV.